The rows below give T cell receptor beta chains drawn from one sample of a study of blood T cells in healthy people across ages. One entry per CDR3 protein, called by TCRdb with MiXCR from the 5' RACE reads. Here the sample spans around 900,000 distinct CDR3 sequences, roughly 47% being singletons. The specimen sequenced was blood. The source is a woman in her sixties in good health. CDR3s include the opening cysteine and the closing phenylalanine or tryptophan. The order of the fields is CDR3 protein, CDR3 DNA, D gene, J gene, V gene, clone size. The D gene is left open where the match is weak. Not every row has a clone size; where given, it reads once, few, many or a size class.

CDR3 protein: CSARRVIGNEQFF
CDR3 DNA: TGCAGTGCCAGACGGGTGATTGGCAATGAGCAGTTCTTC
D gene: -
J gene: TRBJ2-1
V gene: TRBV20-1
clone size: -

CDR3 protein: CSVGGRRATEAFF
CDR3 DNA: TGCAGCGTAGGGGGACGGCGGGCCACTGAAGCTTTCTTT
D gene: -
J gene: TRBJ1-1
V gene: TRBV29-1
clone size: once

CDR3 protein: CASSTGFGEQYF
CDR3 DNA: TGTGCCAGCAGTACAGGGTTTGGCGAGCAGTACTTC
D gene: -
J gene: TRBJ2-7
V gene: TRBV27
clone size: few

CDR3 protein: CASSQASEQYF
CDR3 DNA: TGCGCCAGCAGCCAAGCCAGCGAGCAGTACTTC
D gene: -
J gene: TRBJ2-7
V gene: TRBV4-1
clone size: -

CDR3 protein: CASSQGNSGANVLTF
CDR3 DNA: TGCGCCAGCAGCCAAGGAAACTCTGGGGCCAACGTCCTGACTTTC
D gene: -
J gene: TRBJ2-6
V gene: TRBV4-1
clone size: many

CDR3 protein: CASSLELAGSYEQYF
CDR3 DNA: TGTGCCAGCAGCTTAGAACTAGCGGGTTCCTACGAGCAGTACTTC
D gene: TRBD2
J gene: TRBJ2-7
V gene: TRBV11-2
clone size: -

CDR3 protein: CASSSNAEPAFF
CDR3 DNA: TGCGCCAGCAGCTCGAATGCCGAGCCAGCTTTCTTT
D gene: -
J gene: TRBJ1-1
V gene: TRBV5-1
clone size: -

CDR3 protein: CASSRRTGAEYGYTF
CDR3 DNA: TGTGCCAGCAGTCGACGTACAGGGGCGGAATATGGCTACACCTTC
D gene: TRBD1
J gene: TRBJ1-2
V gene: TRBV14
clone size: many

CDR3 protein: CASSPSFLGARGTDTQYF
CDR3 DNA: TGCGCCAGCAGCCCCTCCTTCCTCGGGGCCCGGGGCACAGATACGCAGTATTTT
D gene: -
J gene: TRBJ2-3
V gene: TRBV4-3
clone size: few

CDR3 protein: CASSETGLGANVLTF
CDR3 DNA: TGTGCCAGCAGTGAGACAGGTTTGGGGGCCAACGTCCTGACTTTC
D gene: -
J gene: TRBJ2-6
V gene: TRBV6-4
clone size: -

CDR3 protein: CSARWAGQYNSPLHF
CDR3 DNA: TGCAGTGCTAGATGGGCGGGACAGTATAATTCACCCCTCCACTTT
D gene: TRBD1
J gene: TRBJ1-6
V gene: TRBV20-1
clone size: -

CDR3 protein: CASSTSRGLYGYTF
CDR3 DNA: TGTGCCAGCTCCACGTCCCGTGGCCTTTATGGCTACACCTTC
D gene: -
J gene: TRBJ1-2
V gene: TRBV4-2
clone size: -

CDR3 protein: CATNYRGGETQYF
CDR3 DNA: TGTGCCACCAATTACAGGGGAGGGGAGACCCAGTACTTC
D gene: -
J gene: TRBJ2-5
V gene: TRBV24-1
clone size: -

CDR3 protein: CVSSLVWGQFDQPQHF
CDR3 DNA: TGTGTCAGCAGCTTGGTATGGGGACAATTTGATCAGCCCCAGCATTTT
D gene: -
J gene: TRBJ1-5
V gene: TRBV5-5
clone size: -

CDR3 protein: CATTTSGNTDTQYF
CDR3 DNA: TGTGCCACCACGACTAGCGGTAACACAGATACGCAGTATTTT
D gene: TRBD2
J gene: TRBJ2-3
V gene: TRBV10-3
clone size: -

CDR3 protein: CASSGQLNYGYTF
CDR3 DNA: TGTGCCAGCAGCGGACAGCTGAACTATGGCTACACCTTC
D gene: -
J gene: TRBJ1-2
V gene: TRBV9
clone size: -

CDR3 protein: CASSSTGGSPDTQYF
CDR3 DNA: TGTGCCAGCAGCAGTACAGGGGGGAGTCCAGATACGCAGTATTTT
D gene: TRBD1
J gene: TRBJ2-3
V gene: TRBV9
clone size: -

CDR3 protein: CASSHRGGGEQYF
CDR3 DNA: TGCGCCAGCAGCCATCGTGGGGGCGGCGAGCAGTACTTC
D gene: -
J gene: TRBJ2-7
V gene: TRBV4-1
clone size: -

CDR3 protein: CSASNGASFWEQFF
CDR3 DNA: TGCAGTGCTAGTAACGGCGCCTCGTTCTGGGAGCAGTTCTTC
D gene: -
J gene: TRBJ2-1
V gene: TRBV20-1
clone size: once

CDR3 protein: CASSPVGLAGGLDTQYF
CDR3 DNA: TGTGCCAGCAGCCCCGTCGGACTAGCGGGAGGGTTAGATACGCAGTATTTT
D gene: TRBD2
J gene: TRBJ2-3
V gene: TRBV7-2
clone size: -

CDR3 protein: CASSFMRAGALTYEQYF
CDR3 DNA: TGTGCCAGCAGCTTTATGAGGGCGGGAGCCCTTACCTACGAGCAGTACTTC
D gene: TRBD2
J gene: TRBJ2-7
V gene: TRBV5-6
clone size: few

CDR3 protein: CASSQGATYNEQFF
CDR3 DNA: TGTGCCAGCAGCCAAGGGGCTACCTACAATGAGCAGTTCTTC
D gene: -
J gene: TRBJ2-1
V gene: TRBV4-2
clone size: few

CDR3 protein: CSVARENTEAFF
CDR3 DNA: TGCAGCGTTGCCAGGGAGAACACTGAAGCTTTCTTT
D gene: -
J gene: TRBJ1-1
V gene: TRBV29-1
clone size: once

CDR3 protein: CASSYSTSGRASSYEQYF
CDR3 DNA: TGTGCCAGCAGTTACTCTACTAGCGGGAGGGCCTCCTCCTACGAGCAGTACTTC
D gene: TRBD2
J gene: TRBJ2-7
V gene: TRBV6-5
clone size: -

CDR3 protein: CATSDPGPDNEQFF
CDR3 DNA: TGTGCCACCAGTGACCCTGGACCCGACAATGAGCAGTTCTTC
D gene: -
J gene: TRBJ2-1
V gene: TRBV24-1
clone size: -

CDR3 protein: CASSPLARPTDTQYF
CDR3 DNA: TGTGCCAGCAGCCCATTGGCCAGACCCACAGATACGCAGTATTTT
D gene: -
J gene: TRBJ2-3
V gene: TRBV11-2
clone size: -

CDR3 protein: CASGNREPQFF
CDR3 DNA: TGTGCCAGCGGAAATCGGGAACCTCAGTTCTTC
D gene: -
J gene: TRBJ2-1
V gene: TRBV7-8
clone size: -

CDR3 protein: CASRRLNSRETRYF
CDR3 DNA: TGTGCCAGCAGGCGGTTAAACAGTCGGGAGACCCGGTACTTC
D gene: -
J gene: TRBJ2-7
V gene: TRBV2
clone size: -

CDR3 protein: CASIHQQRGNEQYF
CDR3 DNA: TGTGCCAGCATCCACCAGCAGCGGGGCAATGAGCAGTACTTC
D gene: TRBD2
J gene: TRBJ2-7
V gene: TRBV11-2
clone size: -

CDR3 protein: CASSQDGRTSGYEQYF
CDR3 DNA: TGTGCCAGCAGCCAGGATGGGAGGACTAGCGGCTACGAGCAGTACTTC
D gene: TRBD2
J gene: TRBJ2-7
V gene: TRBV4-2
clone size: -

CDR3 protein: CASSQEGVEQYF
CDR3 DNA: TGTGCCAGCAGCCAAGAAGGAGTTGAGCAGTACTTC
D gene: -
J gene: TRBJ2-7
V gene: TRBV4-2
clone size: once

CDR3 protein: CSARVDRPPGDEKLFF
CDR3 DNA: TGCAGTGCTAGAGTCGACAGGCCTCCAGGGGATGAAAAACTGTTTTTT
D gene: -
J gene: TRBJ1-4
V gene: TRBV20-1
clone size: -

CDR3 protein: CSARVQVLNTEAFF
CDR3 DNA: TGCAGTGCTAGAGTACAGGTCCTGAACACTGAAGCTTTCTTT
D gene: -
J gene: TRBJ1-1
V gene: TRBV20-1
clone size: -

CDR3 protein: CASSQVAGGDIDTQYF
CDR3 DNA: TGCGCCAGCAGCCAAGTGGCGGGAGGGGATATAGATACGCAGTATTTT
D gene: TRBD2
J gene: TRBJ2-3
V gene: TRBV4-1
clone size: -

CDR3 protein: CASSKHGLADYEQYF
CDR3 DNA: TGTGCCAGCAGTAAACATGGACTAGCGGACTACGAGCAGTACTTC
D gene: TRBD2
J gene: TRBJ2-7
V gene: TRBV7-2
clone size: -

CDR3 protein: CSANRDHIQYF
CDR3 DNA: TGCAGCGCAAACAGGGATCACATTCAGTACTTC
D gene: -
J gene: TRBJ2-4
V gene: TRBV20-1
clone size: few

CDR3 protein: CASSGGRKGSAFF
CDR3 DNA: TGTGCCAGCAGCGGGGGGCGTAAGGGTTCGGCTTTCTTT
D gene: -
J gene: TRBJ1-1
V gene: TRBV5-6
clone size: -

CDR3 protein: CASSLQGPPIQETQYF
CDR3 DNA: TGTGCCAGCAGTTTACAGGGGCCACCAATTCAAGAGACCCAGTACTTC
D gene: -
J gene: TRBJ2-5
V gene: TRBV12-3/TRBV12-4
clone size: few

CDR3 protein: CASSGPGLAGEREQFF
CDR3 DNA: TGTGCCAGCAGCGGACCGGGACTAGCGGGAGAACGCGAGCAGTTCTTC
D gene: TRBD2
J gene: TRBJ2-1
V gene: TRBV2
clone size: -

CDR3 protein: CAISSGTNARTEAFF
CDR3 DNA: TGTGCCATCAGCAGTGGGACAAACGCGAGGACTGAAGCTTTCTTT
D gene: -
J gene: TRBJ1-1
V gene: TRBV15
clone size: -

CDR3 protein: CASSPPQGDTQYF
CDR3 DNA: TGTGCCAGCTCACCACCCCAGGGGGATACGCAGTATTTT
D gene: -
J gene: TRBJ2-3
V gene: TRBV18
clone size: -

CDR3 protein: CSVVADLYNEQFF
CDR3 DNA: TGCAGCGTTGTAGCGGACCTCTACAATGAGCAGTTCTTC
D gene: -
J gene: TRBJ2-1
V gene: TRBV29-1
clone size: -

CDR3 protein: CASSGQGSRANVLTF
CDR3 DNA: TGTGCCAGCAGTGGACAGGGGAGCAGGGCCAACGTCCTGACTTTC
D gene: TRBD1
J gene: TRBJ2-6
V gene: TRBV2
clone size: -

CDR3 protein: CAVSHRQDYEQYF
CDR3 DNA: TGTGCCGTCAGTCACAGACAGGACTACGAGCAGTACTTC
D gene: -
J gene: TRBJ2-7
V gene: TRBV10-3
clone size: -

CDR3 protein: CASSLEPLAGGRYTQYF
CDR3 DNA: TGCGCCAGCAGCTTGGAACCTCTAGCGGGAGGGAGATATACGCAGTATTTT
D gene: TRBD2
J gene: TRBJ2-3
V gene: TRBV5-1
clone size: many

CDR3 protein: CSAPHAGEPNEQFF
CDR3 DNA: TGCAGTGCTCCCCACGCGGGAGAACCCAATGAGCAGTTCTTC
D gene: TRBD2
J gene: TRBJ2-1
V gene: TRBV20-1
clone size: -

CDR3 protein: CASSLLGGADYGYTF
CDR3 DNA: TGCGCCAGCAGCTTGCTAGGGGGCGCGGACTATGGCTACACCTTC
D gene: TRBD1
J gene: TRBJ1-2
V gene: TRBV5-1
clone size: -

CDR3 protein: CASSLAGGENIQYF
CDR3 DNA: TGTGCCAGCAGCTTGGCAGGGGGCGAAAACATTCAGTACTTC
D gene: TRBD1
J gene: TRBJ2-4
V gene: TRBV5-5
clone size: few

CDR3 protein: CASSLSGAEQFF
CDR3 DNA: TGTGCCAGCAGCTTGTCCGGCGCTGAGCAGTTCTTC
D gene: -
J gene: TRBJ2-1
V gene: TRBV7-3
clone size: few

CDR3 protein: CASSPGQEHIQYF
CDR3 DNA: TGTGCCAGCTCCCCCGGACAGGAACACATTCAGTACTTC
D gene: TRBD1
J gene: TRBJ2-4
V gene: TRBV7-3
clone size: once

CDR3 protein: CATSRQQEAQYF
CDR3 DNA: TGTGCCACCAGCAGGCAACAGGAGGCCCAGTACTTC
D gene: -
J gene: TRBJ2-5
V gene: TRBV15
clone size: -

CDR3 protein: CSAHMGGGSGETQYF
CDR3 DNA: TGCAGTGCTCACATGGGAGGGGGCTCGGGGGAGACCCAGTACTTC
D gene: -
J gene: TRBJ2-5
V gene: TRBV20-1
clone size: few

CDR3 protein: CASRQAGGNTEAFF
CDR3 DNA: TGTGCCAGCAGACAAGCAGGGGGGAACACTGAAGCTTTCTTT
D gene: TRBD1
J gene: TRBJ1-1
V gene: TRBV6-2/TRBV6-3
clone size: few

CDR3 protein: CASTPGVGYEQYF
CDR3 DNA: TGTGCCAGCACCCCAGGGGTTGGATACGAGCAGTACTTC
D gene: -
J gene: TRBJ2-7
V gene: TRBV28
clone size: -